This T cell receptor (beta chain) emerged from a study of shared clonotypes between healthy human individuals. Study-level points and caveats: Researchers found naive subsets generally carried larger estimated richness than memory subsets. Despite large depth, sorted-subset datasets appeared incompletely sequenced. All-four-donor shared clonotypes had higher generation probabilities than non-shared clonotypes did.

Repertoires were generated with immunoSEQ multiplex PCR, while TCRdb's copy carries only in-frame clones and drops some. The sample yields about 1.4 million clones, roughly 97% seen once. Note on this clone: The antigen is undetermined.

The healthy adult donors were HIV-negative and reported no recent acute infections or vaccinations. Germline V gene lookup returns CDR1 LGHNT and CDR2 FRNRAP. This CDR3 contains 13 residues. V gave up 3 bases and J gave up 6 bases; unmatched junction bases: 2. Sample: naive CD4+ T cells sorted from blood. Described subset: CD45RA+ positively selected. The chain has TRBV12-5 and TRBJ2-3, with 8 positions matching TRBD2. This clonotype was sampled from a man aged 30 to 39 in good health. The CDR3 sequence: CASGFSGGDTQYF. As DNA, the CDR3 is TGTGCTAGTGGTTTTTCGGGAGGGGATACGCAGTATTTT.